The rows below give T cell receptor beta chains drawn from one sample of a study of blood T cell repertoires in COVID-19. TCRdb's table, derived via immunoSEQ multiplex PCR, lists solely in-frame clones and lacks some. The table has some 30,000 clones, roughly nine tenths seen once; the top ten hold around half. The source material was peripheral blood. These receptors all stem from a human donor with acute or convalescent COVID-19. The donor label of this sample is uncertain. The CDR3 runs from the conserved cysteine through the conserved F or W. A D gene is named only where the DNA matches it firmly. Clone size is given for some rows only: seen once, a few or many times, or a class if the clone is expanded.

v_call	d_call	j_call	clone_size	cdr3_nt	cdr3_aa
TRBV7-6	TRBD1	TRBJ2-7	-	TGTGCCAGCAGCGTCTGGGAGACAGGGAACGAGCAGTACTTC	CASSVWETGNEQYF
TRBV28	TRBD1	TRBJ2-2	once	TGTGCCAGCAGTTTACTACAGGGGATGGCCGGGGAGCTGTTTTTT	CASSLLQGMAGELFF
TRBV7-7	TRBD1	TRBJ2-2	-	TGTGCTAGCAGCCAGCACGTACTACAGGGGTACGCGAACACCGGGGAGCTGTTTTTT	CASSQHVLQGYANTGELFF
TRBV21-1	-	TRBJ1-5	-	TGTGCCAGCAGCGGCCGGGACAGCTACAATCAGCCCCAGCATTTT	CASSGRDSYNQPQHF
TRBV19	-	TRBJ1-1	-	TGTGCCAGTAAAAGGGAGGGCTTGGGGAACACTGAAGCTTTCTTT	CASKREGLGNTEAFF
TRBV11-2	-	TRBJ2-2	-	TGTGCCAGCAGCTCAACGCGAGGGATGTCCGGGGAGCTGTTTTTT	CASSSTRGMSGELFF
TRBV19	-	TRBJ2-7	-	TGTGCCAATAGTCTCTCCAAAGCAGGCTCCTACGAGCAGTACTTC	CANSLSKAGSYEQYF
TRBV3-1/TRBV3-2	-	TRBJ2-3	-	TGTGCCAGCAGCCAAGGGTCCCACGGAGTCACAGATACGCAGTATTTT	CASSQGSHGVTDTQYF
TRBV11-2	TRBD2	TRBJ2-1	-	TGTGCCAGCAGCTCCAAAGTCTGGGCGGGGGGGCCGCACAATGAGCAGTTCTTC	CASSSKVWAGGPHNEQFF
TRBV5-4	TRBD2	TRBJ2-7	-	TGTGCCAGCAGCTTATCGACTAGCGGGATCTACGAGCAGTACTTC	CASSLSTSGIYEQYF
TRBV6-6	TRBD1	TRBJ2-5	-	TGTGCCAGCAGAGAGACAGGGGGGGAGACCCAGTACTTC	CASRETGGETQYF
TRBV7-2	TRBD1	TRBJ2-7	-	TGTGCCAGCAGCCTAAGTACAGGGGGCGGCGAGCAGTACTTC	CASSLSTGGGEQYF
TRBV6-5	-	TRBJ2-7	-	TGTGCCAGCAGTTATACGACAGGACAGCAGTACTTC	CASSYTTGQQYF
TRBV9	-	TRBJ1-5	-	TGTGCCAGCAGCGTAATGCCCCAGGGACCCCAGCATTTT	CASSVMPQGPQHF
TRBV27	TRBD2	TRBJ2-3	-	TGTGCCAGCAGGGGTGGACTAGTCCAAGATACGCAGTATTTT	CASRGGLVQDTQYF
TRBV5-6	-	TRBJ1-2	-	TGTGCCAGCAGGGCCCCCGGGGGTGCTAACTATGGCTACACCTTC	CASRAPGGANYGYTF
TRBV28	-	TRBJ2-5	-	TGTGCCAGCAAGGAGCTTCACCAAGTAGAGACCCAGTACTTC	CASKELHQVETQYF
TRBV5-1	TRBD2	TRBJ2-5	-	TGCGCCAGCAGCGGGGGGACTAGCGGAGAGACCCAGTACTTC	CASSGGTSGETQYF
TRBV28	TRBD1	TRBJ2-2	-	TGTGCCGGTGCCGGGACAGGGTATAACGGGGAGCTGTTTTTT	CAGAGTGYNGELFF
TRBV5-1	-	TRBJ2-1	-	TGCGCCAGCAGCTTACTGCGGGGCACCTACAATGAGCAGTTCTTC	CASSLLRGTYNEQFF
TRBV20-1	-	TRBJ2-3	-	TGCAGTGCTAGTAACCCTCTGCGGGCCACAGATACGCAGTATTTT	CSASNPLRATDTQYF
TRBV11-1	TRBD1	TRBJ2-7	-	TGTGCCAGCAGCTCCGATCCGGGACAGGGTACGTACGAGCAGTACTTC	CASSSDPGQGTYEQYF
TRBV28	-	TRBJ2-7	-	TGTGCCAGCAGTTTTCGGGGGTCACGTTCCCACGAGCAGTACTTC	CASSFRGSRSHEQYF
TRBV19	-	TRBJ1-1	-	TGTGCCAGTAAAAATACAGGGACGGCAGGGAACACTGAAGCTTTCTTT	CASKNTGTAGNTEAFF
TRBV24-1	-	TRBJ2-2	-	TGTGCCACCAGTGATGGGCGACACGGGGAGCTGTTTTTT	CATSDGRHGELFF
TRBV9	TRBD2	TRBJ2-3	-	TGTGCCAGCACCACGGGACTAGCGGGGGGGCGGACGCAGTATTTT	CASTTGLAGGRTQYF
TRBV6-5	-	TRBJ1-1	-	TGTGCCAGCAGTCAGACACTTAATGAAGCTTTCTTT	CASSQTLNEAFF
TRBV2	TRBD1	TRBJ1-4	-	TGTGCCAGCAGCGTTGACAGGGGTAATGAAAAACTGTTTTTT	CASSVDRGNEKLFF
TRBV10-3	-	TRBJ1-1	-	TGTGCCACGACAGCCCCGGGGGGAACTGAAGCTTTCTTT	CATTAPGGTEAFF
TRBV10-3	TRBD1	TRBJ1-3	-	TGTGCCAGCGGACAGGGGGCACTCTCTGGAAACACCATATATTTT	CASGQGALSGNTIYF
TRBV20-1	-	TRBJ2-7	-	TGCAGTGCTTCCAGGGGTGGCGAGCAGTACTTC	CSASRGGEQYF
TRBV27	-	TRBJ2-7	-	TGTGCCAGCAGTATCAGGAGGGACTACGAGCAGTACTTC	CASSIRRDYEQYF
TRBV5-1	-	TRBJ2-1	-	TGCGCCAGCAGCGCGGCGGGGAACTCCTACAATGAGCAGTTCTTC	CASSAAGNSYNEQFF
TRBV24-1	TRBD2	TRBJ2-1	-	TGTGCCACCAGTGATTTGGGGGGAGGGAATGAGCAGTTCTTC	CATSDLGGGNEQFF
TRBV5-1	-	TRBJ2-3	-	TGCGCCAGCAGCTTGACAGCATTCACAGATACGCAGTATTTT	CASSLTAFTDTQYF
TRBV5-1	TRBD2	TRBJ2-7	once	TGCGCCAGCAGCCCGACTAGCGGGGGGACGAACGAGCAGTACTTC	CASSPTSGGTNEQYF
TRBV24-1	TRBD2	TRBJ2-3	-	TGTGCCACCAGTGACCCGGGGAGGGGAGGCACAGATACGCAGTATTTT	CATSDPGRGGTDTQYF
TRBV29-1	TRBD1	TRBJ1-1	-	TGCAGCGTGGCCGGGACAGGGGCGGGCACTGAAGCTTTCTTT	CSVAGTGAGTEAFF
TRBV18	TRBD1	TRBJ2-7	-	TGTGCCAGCTCACCTCAACCCGGGACAGGGATCAACGAGCAGTACTTC	CASSPQPGTGINEQYF
TRBV19	-	TRBJ2-5	once	TGTGCCAGTAGTATAGGTTCGGGGGTTTCGCGGGAGACCCAGTACTTC	CASSIGSGVSRETQYF
TRBV2	-	TRBJ2-6	-	TGTGCCAGCAGTGAACAGGGAGGTGGGGCCAACGTCCTGACTTTC	CASSEQGGGANVLTF
TRBV5-1	TRBD2	TRBJ2-5	-	TGCGCCAGCAGCCCCCTAGCGGCCCCACAAGAGACCCAGTACTTC	CASSPLAAPQETQYF
TRBV7-2	TRBD1	TRBJ1-1	-	TGTGCCAGCAGCCCGCGGGACAGGTACACTGAAGCTTTCTTT	CASSPRDRYTEAFF